This T cell receptor (beta chain) was observed in a study of T-cell reconstitution after alpha-beta-depleted transplantation in children. Study-wide findings and caveats: Newly made T cells mostly supplied T-cell counts and diversity one year after transplant. The study reportedly traced alpha-beta T cells about two months after transplant to several hundred expanded graft clones.

Researchers prepared the TCRbeta library using unique molecular identifiers, the study reports. Via MiXCR, TCRdb re-called the PCR reads, giving one row per CDR3 protein. The data contain hundreds of thousands of distinct CDR3 sequences, under 30% of them seen just once; the ten biggest clones take up roughly an eighth. Looked up from germline, CDR1 is SQVTM and CDR2 is ANQGSEA. The ends lost 6 bases at V and 6 bases at J; junction bases unmatched: 3. The CDR3 sequence is 12 residues long. This clonotype came up many times. Its antigen is as yet unknown. The sample consisted of PBMCs, mostly from graft donor cells, taken 360 days after TCRalphabeta/CD19-depleted stem cell transplant. This TCR came from a boy less than two years old who had a stem cell transplant for acute myeloid leukemia, so the T cells may come from the graft donor. This rearrangement joins TRBV29-1 to TRBJ2-2; 8 nucleotides align to TRBD1. DNA of the CDR3: TGCAGCGTGACACAGGGGGCCGGGGAGCTGTTTTTT. This translates into CSVTQGAGELFF.